The clone carrying this T cell receptor beta chain has ten or more counts. Its matching antigen is unknown. Regions amplified from RNA transcripts were the TCR beta CDR3 regions. HTBI primers were the set used in a first-round RT-PCR of the TCR CDR3. TCRdb reprocessed the multiplex PCR reads via MiXCR and lists one record per CDR3 protein. The table includes under 400,000 distinct CDR3 sequences, about a sixth detected once. The data originate from a study of T cells in Graves' hyperthyroidism and ophthalmopathy. Uncontrolled infections, other autoimmune diseases, pregnancy or lactation led to exclusion of patients. The diagnostic basis comprised clinical symptoms, serum thyroxine and TRAb, thyroid ultrasound and orbital computed tomography. Germline values: CDR1 LGHNA, CDR2 YSLEER. The CDR3 runs to 14 residues. Trimming pared 0 bases from V and 2 bases from J, leaving 7 bases between. Findings of the study overall: Among thyroid clonotypes expanded above 0.001, most also appeared in blood.

The sample taken for sequencing was blood. The clonotype comes from a woman in her 40s with Graves' ophthalmopathy. This rearrangement joins TRBV4-3 to TRBJ1-2; no definite D call. The CDR3 sequence is CASSQDTGNYGYTF. DNA for the CDR3: TGCGCCAGCAGCCAAGATACGGGGAACTATGGCTACACCTTC.